The 18 T cell receptor beta chains below were found in one sample sequenced in a study of blood T cell repertoires in COVID-19. The repertoire was sequenced with immunoSEQ multiplex PCR; TCRdb's copy has only in-frame clones and lacks some. The sample yields about 14,000 clones, over 75% seen once. Sequenced: peripheral blood. The receptors here all came from a human donor in a cohort sampled during active COVID-19.

This chain uses TRBV7-2 with TRBJ1-5; no reliable D call. CDR3 size: 14 residues. Trimming took off 2 bases at V and 8 bases at J, with 13 bases between the two ends. Germline CDR1 reads SGHTA; CDR2 reads FQGNSA. The CDR3 loop reads CASSLWASLEPQHF. The CDR3 coding sequence is TGTGCCAGCAGCTTATGGGCCTCCTTGGAGCCCCAGCATTTT.

The sample holds one count of this clone. The chain employs TRBV7-2 and TRBJ2-3; 8 nucleotides match TRBD2. Germline CDR1 and CDR2: SGHTA and FQGNSA. The V gene end was trimmed by 3 bases and the J gene end by 6 bases; junction bases not matched to a gene: 2. This CDR3 has 13 residues. The CDR3 DNA follows: TGTGCCAGCAGCTTCCGCGGGAGGGATACGCAGTATTTT. Protein product: CASSFRGRDTQYF.

This chain joins TRBV7-9 and TRBJ2-1; a weak D match, TRBD2 (6 bases). This CDR3 comprises 15 residues. V shed 4 bases and J shed 7 bases, with 17 bases lying between them. Germline V gene lookup returns CDR1 SEHNR and CDR2 FQNEAQ (reference sequence). The CDR3 loop reads CASSSGGSVGNEQFF. DNA of the CDR3: TGTGCCAGCAGCTCTGGAGGGAGCGTGGGTAATGAGCAGTTCTTC.

CDR3 protein: CASSSTGAGYTF. The CDR3 bases are TGTGCCAGCAGCTCGACAGGGGCTGGCTACACCTTC. The V gene is TRBV11-2, the J gene TRBJ1-2; 8 bases match TRBD1. V trimming: 4 bases; J trimming: 7 bases; junction bases outside the gene matches: 2. The germline V gene has CDR1 SGHAT and CDR2 FQNNGV. The CDR3 runs 12 residues.

This clone was seen a single time. The rearrangement uses TRBV7-8 and TRBJ2-5; D remains ambiguous. Looked up from germline, CDR1 is SGHVS and CDR2 is FQNEAQ. The CDR3 runs to 11 residues. The V and J ends lost 5 bases and 7 bases respectively, with 8 bases between them. The CDR3 region has the DNA TGTGCCAGCAGCCCCACTGGGACCCAGTACTTC. Protein product: CASSPTGTQYF.

This clone was detected only once. The CDR3 sequence is CAWSPWTGGTMVTNEKLFF. CDR3 nucleotides: TGTGCCTGGAGTCCCTGGACAGGGGGCACAATGGTAACTAATGAAAAACTGTTTTTT. This chain joins TRBV30 and TRBJ1-4; 11 nucleotides line up with TRBD1. The V segment lost 2 bases and the J segment 1 base; nucleotides outside the gene matches: 12. Germline loops: CDR1 GTSNPN, CDR2 SVGIG (reference sequence). The CDR3 totals 19 residues.

The V and J genes are TRBV5-1 and TRBJ2-7, with TRBD2 as a possible D gene (7 bases). V dropped 0 bases and J dropped 6 bases, with 19 bases sitting between them. CDR3 length equals 16 residues. CDR1 is SGHRS, CDR2 YFSETQ, per germline. CDR3: CASSLEGGTRASEQYF. The CDR3 DNA sequence: TGCGCCAGCAGCTTGGAGGGGGGGACCCGCGCGTCCGAGCAGTACTTC.

This clone was seen only a few times. This chain joins TRBV20-1 and TRBJ1-1; 8 bases agree with TRBD1. CDR3 length: 11 amino acids. Trimming cost V 1 base and J 10 bases; bases outside gene matches: 2. From germline, CDR1 is DFQATT and CDR2 SNEGSKA (reference sequence). This CDR3 reads CSARVGQGAFF. In nucleotides, the CDR3 is TGCAGTGCTAGAGTCGGACAGGGAGCTTTCTTT.

This clone appeared a single time. This chain links TRBV9 with TRBJ2-5, with 15 nucleotides matching TRBD2. Germline CDR1 SGDLS, CDR2 YYNGEE. The J segment lost 4 bases and the V segment lost 4 bases, leaving 5 bases of the junction unmatched. The length of the CDR3 is 16 residues. CDR3 DNA sequence: TGTGCCAGCAGCTCCGGGACTAGCGGGAGGATAGAGACCCAGTACTTC. It specifies CASSSGTSGRIETQYF.

Here the CDR3 reads CASSLEGGSGTEAFF. The CDR3 DNA follows: TGCGCCAGCAGCTTGGAAGGGGGTAGTGGGACTGAAGCTTTCTTT. The gene calls are TRBV5-1 and TRBJ1-1, with D perhaps matching TRBD1 (6 bases). V was cut by 0 bases and J by 5 bases, with 14 bases left in between. CDR3 size: 15 residues. From germline, CDR1 is SGHRS and CDR2 YFSETQ.

The rearrangement links TRBV6-1 to TRBJ2-3, with 10 bases lining up with TRBD2. Germline trimming cut 4 bases from V and 3 bases from J; bases unmatched to any gene: 10. The germline gives CDR1 MNHNS, CDR2 SASEGT. The CDR3 is 17 amino acids. The CDR3 DNA reads as TGTGCCAGCAGTGCCGGGGTAGCGGGAGGTGGGACAGATACGCAGTATTTT. Translating gives CASSAGVAGGGTDTQYF.

The gene calls are TRBV7-8 and TRBJ2-1, with 10 bases fitting TRBD2. The CDR3 is 15 amino acids. CDR1 and CDR2 (germline): SGHVS, FQNEAQ. The trim removed 2 bases at V and 6 bases at J, leaving 4 bases unmatched. The CDR3 sequence is CASSLQAGGGNEQFF. For the CDR3, the DNA is TGTGCCAGCAGCTTACAAGCGGGAGGGGGCAATGAGCAGTTCTTC. Using reference TRBV7-8 and TRBJ2-1 for the parts outside the CDR3, the full variable domain is GAGVSQSPRYKVAKRGQDVALRCDPISGHVSLFWYQQALGQGPEFLTYFQNEAQLDKSGLPSDRFFAERPEGSVSTLKIQRTQQEDSAVYLCASSLQAGGGNEQFFGPGTRLTVL.

The chain uses TRBV12-2 and TRBJ2-7; TRBD1 is the table's D call and was not checked against the DNA. TRBV12-2 represents a pseudogene. The CDR3 length is 17 residues. CDR3 in DNA: TGTGCAAGTCGCTTAGCGAGAGTCGGGACAGGGGAGGACGAGCAGTACTTC. Protein: CASRLARVGTGEDEQYF.

This clone was counted only a few times. This rearrangement joins TRBV3-1 (or the pseudogene TRBV3-2) to TRBJ1-1, with D perhaps matching TRBD1 (5 bases). V lost 4 bases, J lost 1 base, and 13 bases lay in between. Germline V lookup: CDR1 LGHDT, CDR2 YNNKEL (reference sequence). There are 15 residues in the CDR3. CDR3 DNA: TGTGCCAGCAGCCCCCCAGGGATGGGGAACACTGAAGCTTTCTTT. It translates to CASSPPGMGNTEAFF.

The V and J genes are TRBV19 and TRBJ2-5; D possibly corresponds to TRBD2 (5 bases). Looked up from germline, CDR1 is LNHDA and CDR2 is SQIVND (reference sequence). The CDR3 covers 15 residues. Trimming shortened V by 5 bases and J by 5 bases, and 18 bases separated the two germline ends. The CDR3 coding sequence is TGTGCCAGTAGTGTCATAGCGAGACCTCGGGAGACCCAGTACTTC. Its translation: CASSVIARPRETQYF.

In its sample, this clone was seen once. V and J are TRBV14 and TRBJ1-1, with a tentative D call TRBD1 (6 bases). Germline-derived CDR1 and CDR2 are SGHDN and FVKESK. Deletions cut 2 bases from V and 4 bases from J, with 8 bases between. The CDR3 loop spans 13 amino acids. The CDR3 DNA is TGTGCCAGCAGCCAAAGGGGGGGCACTGAAGCTTTCTTT. Its protein product is CASSQRGGTEAFF.

The gene calls are TRBV6-1 and TRBJ1-6; D not certain. The CDR3 spans 17 residues. V was shortened by 2 bases and J by 11 bases, with 22 bases between the two germline ends. Germline V lookup: CDR1 MNHNS, CDR2 SASEGT. The CDR3 loop is CASSESLLTTPLTPLHF. CDR3 nucleotide sequence: TGTGCCAGCAGTGAATCCCTCTTGACAACCCCGCTTACACCCCTCCACTTT.

The chain couples TRBV6-5 to TRBJ2-1; maybe TRBD1 (6 bases). Trimming took off 6 bases at V and 4 bases at J, with 16 bases between the two ends. The CDR3 extends over 15 amino acids. CDR1 and CDR2 from the germline V gene are MNHEY and SVGAGI. The CDR3 DNA follows: TGTGCCAGCAGCACAGGGACACCATGGTACAATGAGCAGTTCTTC. Its translation: CASSTGTPWYNEQFF.